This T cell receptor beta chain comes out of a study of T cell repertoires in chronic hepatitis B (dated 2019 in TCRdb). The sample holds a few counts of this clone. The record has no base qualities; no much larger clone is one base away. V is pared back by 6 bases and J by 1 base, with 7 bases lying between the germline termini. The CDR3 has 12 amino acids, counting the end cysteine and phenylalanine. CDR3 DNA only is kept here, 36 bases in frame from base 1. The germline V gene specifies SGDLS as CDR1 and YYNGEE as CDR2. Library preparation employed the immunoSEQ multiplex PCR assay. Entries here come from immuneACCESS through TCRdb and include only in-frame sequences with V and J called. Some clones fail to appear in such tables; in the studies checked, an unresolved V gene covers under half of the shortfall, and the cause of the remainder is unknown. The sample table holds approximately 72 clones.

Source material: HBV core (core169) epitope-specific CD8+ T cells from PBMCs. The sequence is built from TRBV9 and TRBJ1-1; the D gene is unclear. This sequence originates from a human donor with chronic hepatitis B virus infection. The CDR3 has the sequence CASTGSNTEAFF. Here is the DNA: TGTGCCAGCACTGGGTCGAACACTGAAGCTTTCTTT.